This T cell receptor beta chain comes out of a study of T-cell memory formation after mild COVID-19. V gave up 4 bases and J gave up 1 base; unmatched junction bases: 16. Germline assignment: CDR1 SNHLY and CDR2 FYNNEI. The CDR3 consists of 19 residues. Sample barcodes and UMIs were carried by the TCR alpha and TCR beta cDNA libraries that 5'RACE generated with constant-segment primers. TCRdb independently ran MiXCR on the 5' RACE reads; one entry per CDR3 protein. The sample has 360,000 or so distinct CDR3 sequences; around 28% are singletons. The V call is TRBV2, the J call TRBJ2-7, with TRBD1 matching 10 bases. Sequencing was carried out using PBMCs or a T cell subset sorted from them (not recorded which). This receptor was identified in an adult woman who had mild COVID-19 (a few samples of this study predate the infection). Cell type and time point are not known. This CDR3 is CASSASRTGTGVLSYEQYF. CDR3 nucleotides: TGTGCCAGCAGTGCCAGTCGTACCGGGACAGGGGTTTTGTCCTACGAGCAGTACTTC.